This record covers a single T cell receptor beta chain. Its antigen remains unidentified. The record has no base qualities; no much larger clone is one base away. The data derive from a study of blood T cells in healthy people across ages (dated by TCRdb to between 2015 and 2016). In terms of the full investigation: In model experiments, template switching captured about one uniquely barcoded TCR beta cDNA molecule for every two T cells. To track age-related changes in TCR beta repertoire diversity, the study relied on deep sequencing normalized with unique cDNA molecular identifiers. Four age groups were formed from the donors: young (average 16 years), middle-aged (just under 40), aged (approximately 60) and long-lived (about 75). Two additional independent replicas of 1 million unique cDNA reads from the same blood draw were analyzed for two donors (one aged 18 to 30 and one aged 80 or older).

The CDR3 runs 11 residues from the cysteine to the phenylalanine. Only CDR3 DNA remains: 33 bases, in frame from the first base. V is clipped by 9 bases and J by 8 bases, and the sequence between their germline boundaries is 13 bases long. From a lookup of the germline V gene (reference sequence), CDR1 and CDR2 are MNHEY and SMNVEV. Broader findings and caveats from the paper: Since profiling was done on bulk unsorted PBMCs, naive and antigen-experienced compartments could not be conclusively compared. As age increased, observed TCR beta diversity per million T cells dropped in a roughly linear way, and a significant reduction was already evident by age 40. Compared with the aged group, the long-lived group had more naive CD4+ T cells, fewer expanded clones and increased TCR diversity, suggesting age selection. Estimates of total diversity based on one million sequenced T cells were considered lower bounds and underestimates. Donor CMV infection status was unknown, potentially confounding age-related changes in expanded clonotypes. There was a strong correlation between observed TCR beta diversity and the percentage of naive T cells measured by flow cytometry.

Systemically healthy Caucasian individuals from Russia, some 36 in total and aged roughly 6 to 100 years, were included as donors. Each donor gave 8 to 10 milliliters of peripheral blood, collected into EDTA-treated Vacutainer tubes. Ficoll-Paque density-gradient centrifugation was used to isolate PBMCs, with at least 6.5 million obtained per sample. Trizol reagent was used to extract total RNA from PBMCs, with at least 5.5 micrograms per sample. The percentages of naive CD45RAhigh/CD27high T cells were determined by flow cytometry on a PBMC aliquot from every donor. The method was 5' RACE. The instrument given in TCRdb is Illumina HiSeq 2500. A second PCR of about 7 to 12 cycles was performed with a sample-barcoded 5' primer and a J-beta primer mix. A unique molecular identifier was introduced onto each TCR beta cDNA molecule by a template-switch 5' adaptor carrying 12 random nucleotides. At least 2.5 million CDR3-containing paired-end reads were obtained from each sample. First-strand cDNA synthesis was performed from all RNA using the Mint cDNA synthesis kit, with priming by a TRBC-specific oligonucleotide. Following uracil-DNA glycosylase treatment, a first 18-cycle PCR with universal primers M1SS and BC2_uni_R was performed on all cDNA. Per the source publication's procedure: Normalization of each sample was performed by random selection of 1 million high-quality reads, each carrying a distinct molecular identifier. Instead of being binned into consensus sequences, reads with shared molecular identifiers were discarded. CDR3 identification, clonotype clustering and error correction used MiTCR with a Q25 quality threshold and the strictest error-elimination algorithm. A nonparametric unseen species model with Euler transformation was used to estimate lower-bound total TCR beta diversity. TCRdb applied fastp at Q25 and MiXCR to the public reads, then kept only in-frame beta chains. Entries that share a CDR3 protein sequence are merged under the most common genes and DNA. The V and J calls, along with clone size, are taken from TCRdb and not from the paper's own processing. The sample table shows around 1,000,000 distinct CDR3 sequences, and approximately 25% are seen once. 0.65% to 0.95% of the sample belongs to the ten largest clones.

The same sample was also used in a study of T cells of mothers and their children. The second study also describes: Nine systemically healthy Caucasian individuals, comprising three mothers and their six children, were included as donors. cDNA synthesis used all of the extracted RNA, with approximately 1.4 ug of RNA in each 15 ul reaction. In the second PCR, the M1S primer introduced both the sample barcodes and 2-4 random nucleotides. More than 9 million TCR beta CDR3 reads were obtained from each mother, and 2.5 million to 3 million reads were obtained from each child. Thymic selection similarly shapes TCR recombination output in related and unrelated pairs, with minor effect from inherited differences. Normalized repertoire overlap was always slightly but never significantly higher in related than unrelated mother-child pairs. No persistent microchimeric T cell clones were found, with a detection sensitivity of 80 to 100 clones per million clonotypes. To look for features that set related mother-child pairs apart from unrelated individuals, the researchers ran deep NGS to compare the TCR beta repertoires of mothers and children. The mean age was around 42 +/- 4 years for the mothers and approximately 11 +/- 4 years for the children. After adapters were ligated using NEBNext reagents, the libraries underwent 100+100 nt paired-end sequencing on an Illumina HiSeq 2000. To prevent cross-contamination, the mother and child libraries were prepared one month apart and sequenced in separate runs. For each donor, somewhere between roughly 500,000 and 2,100,000 distinct TCR beta clonotypes were identified. Naive TCR beta clonotypes were estimated from low-frequency clonotypes matched to each donor's FACS-determined naive share, without sorting.

The V gene is TRBV27 and the J gene is TRBJ1-2; the D gene assignment is ambiguous. This clonotype originated in a girl aged 2 to 10 in good health. The sequencing sample was made of blood. The CDR3 loop reads CASGSTWGYTF. The nucleotide sequence reads as follows: TGTGCCAGTGGTTCGACTTGGGGCTACACCTTC.